A single sample gave rise to the 8 T cell receptor beta chains below, sequenced in a study of CXCR3-negative and CXCR3-positive naive CD8 T cells. Regarding the study as a whole: TRB CDR3s were more hydrophobic in CXCR3-positive than in CXCR3-negative naive cells.

Their cognate antigens are unknown. The libraries of TRB cDNA were constructed through 5' RACE using UMI labels. TCRdb reprocessed the 5' RACE reads and keeps a single row for each CDR3 protein, giving no DNA. This table lists 85,000 to 90,000 distinct CDR3 sequences. The source material was naive CXCR3+ CD8+ T cells from blood. The subset: CD45RO-CCR7+CD27+CD95- naive CD8+ T cells expressing CXCR3 (TNR3+). The origin of the receptors is a human donor in good health. Some clones in this sample may be carry-over from other donors' samples.

The CDR3 loop is CARSGYTDTQYF. The chain joins TRBV6-1 to TRBJ2-3; TCRdb designates TRBD2, a call that cannot be tested without DNA. The length of the CDR3 is 12 residues. Germline-derived CDR1 and CDR2 are MNHNS and SASEGT.

The chain links TRBV29-1 to TRBJ2-1; without DNA, the TCRdb call of TRBD2 cannot be checked. The CDR3 contains 17 residues. Germline V gives CDR1 SQVTM, CDR2 ANQGSEA. The CDR3 here is CSVDGFGLAGGYNEQFF.

This chain joins TRBV29-1 and TRBJ2-1; TCRdb reports TRBD2, a call that lacks DNA to check it against. CDR3 length equals 14 residues. Germline-derived CDR1 and CDR2 are SQVTM and ANQGSEA. The CDR3 sequence is CSVGGLAGYNEQFF.

The V call is TRBV5-1, the J call TRBJ1-1. CDR1 SGHRS and CDR2 YFSETQ come from the germline V gene. This CDR3 is built from 11 residues. This CDR3 reads CASTAGTEAFF.

This chain joins TRBV12-3 or TRBV12-4 and TRBJ1-2; TCRdb's D call, TRBD1, is unchecked because there is no DNA. This CDR3 is 14 amino acids long. The CDR3 loop reads CASSIRDTGYGYTF.

The genes are TRBV15 and TRBJ1-2. The germline V gene encodes CDR1 LNHNV and CDR2 YYDKDF (reference sequence). The CDR3 covers 14 residues. The CDR3 sequence: CATSRDETGYGYTF.

The V gene is TRBV7-8, the J gene TRBJ1-5; TCRdb gives TRBD1 as the D gene, but with no DNA this cannot be confirmed. In germline, CDR1 is SGHVS, CDR2 FQNEAQ. The CDR3 extends over 14 amino acids. CDR3 loop: CASRSTASNQPQHF.

The V and J genes are TRBV15 and TRBJ2-7; there is no DNA to check the TCRdb D call of TRBD1. Germline CDR1 LNHNV, CDR2 YYDKDF (reference sequence). The CDR3 sequence is 13 residues long. The CDR3 sequence is CATSREGAYEQYF.